The 8 T cell receptor beta chains below all came from one sample that was sequenced in a study of cytomegalovirus exposure and HLA in healthy donors. PCR involved 60 Vbeta and 13 Jbeta primers. TCRdb keeps only in-frame clones here, not all; method: immunoSEQ multiplex PCR. The sample has 200,000 to 250,000 clones, less than 85% seen once; the top ten hold 0.6% to 0.7%. The sample comprised PBMCs. The receptors come from a man between 18 and 29 years old in good health and CMV-seronegative.

The chain has TRBV28 and TRBJ1-5, with D perhaps matching TRBD1 (5 bases). This CDR3 comprises 12 residues. V was trimmed by 8 bases and J by 3 bases, leaving 8 bases between them. CDR1 MDHEN and CDR2 SYDVKM come from the germline V gene. The DNA of the CDR3 is TGTGCCAGCTCGGACATCAATCAGCCCCAGCATTTT. This codes for CASSDINQPQHF.

V and J are TRBV11-2 and TRBJ2-2; tentatively, D is TRBD2 (6 bases). Trimming shortened V by 5 bases and J by 4 bases, and 11 bases separated the two germline ends. The CDR3 is made up of 14 amino acids. Germline-derived CDR1 and CDR2 are SGHAT and FQNNGV. The CDR3 sequence is CASSLNGGTGELFF. The CDR3 nucleotides read TGTGCCAGCAGCCTCAACGGGGGCACCGGGGAGCTGTTTTTT.

The chain carries TRBV2 and TRBJ1-3, with D unresolved. The V and J ends lost 7 bases and 4 bases respectively, with 5 bases between them. From germline, CDR1 is SNHLY and CDR2 FYNNEI. This CDR3 region has 11 residues. The CDR3 region is CASKLGNTIYF. The CDR3 coding sequence is TGTGCCAGCAAGCTGGGAAACACCATATATTTT. Full variable domain (outside the CDR3, taken from reference TRBV2 and TRBJ1-3): EPEVTQTPSHQVTQMGQEVILRCVPISNHLYFYWYRQILGQKVEFLVSFYNNEISEKSEIFDDQFSVERPDGSNFTLKIRSTKLEDSAMYFCASKLGNTIYFGEGSWLTVV.

Only one count was recorded for this clone. The rearrangement joins TRBV9 to TRBJ2-7; 8 nucleotides agree with TRBD2. The ends lost 3 bases at V and 4 bases at J; junction bases unmatched: 6. The CDR3 is 14 amino acids. The germline V gene has CDR1 SGDLS and CDR2 YYNGEE. The CDR3 region is CASSELAEPYEQYF. The CDR3 DNA is TGTGCCAGCAGCGAACTAGCGGAGCCTTACGAGCAGTACTTC.

This sequence joins TRBV5-5 and TRBJ1-2, with 7 bases matching TRBD1. Germline CDR1 is SGHKS and CDR2 is YYEKEE (reference sequence). The CDR3 runs to 13 residues. The V gene end was trimmed by 7 bases and the J gene end by 4 bases; junction bases not matched to a gene: 7. The CDR3 bases are TGTGCCAGCGGACAGGATCCAGGCTATGGCTACACCTTC. Its translation is CASGQDPGYGYTF.

This clone appeared once. This sequence joins TRBV28 and TRBJ2-5; the match to TRBD1 covers 9 bases. The CDR3 consists of 14 residues. V lost 5 bases to trimming and J lost 5 bases; unmatched junction nucleotides: 6. Germline CDR1 is MDHEN and CDR2 is SYDVKM. The CDR3 bases are TGTGCCAGCAGTAAACAGGGGGCGCGGGAGACCCAGTACTTC. Amino acid sequence: CASSKQGARETQYF.

This clone was observed a single time. This CDR3 reads CASSGGFYEQYF. The CDR3, as DNA: TGTGCCAGCAGTGGCGGATTTTACGAGCAGTACTTC. The chain uses TRBV6-1 and TRBJ2-7; D not certain. The CDR3 is made up of 12 amino acids. V lost 4 bases, J lost 4 bases, and 8 bases lay in between. Germline CDR1 reads MNHNS; CDR2 reads SASEGT.

CDR3 loop: CASQGLAGYAYEQYF. Here the CDR3 DNA reads TGTGCCAGCCAAGGACTAGCGGGATACGCCTACGAGCAGTACTTC. The V gene is TRBV28, the J gene TRBJ2-7, with TRBD2 matching over 12 bases. The V gene's germline CDR1 is MDHEN and CDR2 SYDVKM. The CDR3 covers 15 residues. V lost 8 bases to trimming and J lost 2 bases; unmatched junction nucleotides: 7. Based on the CDR3 plus reference TRBV28 and TRBJ2-7, the full variable domain is DVKVTQSSRYLVKRTGEKVFLECVQDMDHENMFWYRQDPGLGLRLIYFSYDVKMKEKGDIPEGYSVSREKKERFSLILESASTNQTSMYLCASQGLAGYAYEQYFGPGTRLTVT.